The 19 T cell receptor beta chains below come from one sample, sequenced in a study of identifying expanded T cells in peripheral blood. Clones were sequenced by immunoSEQ multiplex PCR, and TCRdb holds only the in-frame ones, with some missing. Here the sample spans around 99,000 clones, 88% being singletons. Sequenced input: blood. These TCRs come from a person aged 18-69 years in good health.

This chain joins TRBV29-1 and TRBJ2-7, with D tentatively TRBD1 (5 bases). The CDR3 extends over 12 amino acids. Per the germline V gene, CDR1 is SQVTM and CDR2 is ANQGSEA. The germline V and J ends were trimmed by 5 bases and 3 bases, with 11 bases remaining between them. This chain's CDR3 is CSVRTGDYEQYF. The CDR3 coding sequence is TGCAGCGTTCGAACAGGAGACTACGAGCAGTACTTC.

This chain links TRBV29-1 with TRBJ2-5; D is ambiguous. V was shortened by 5 bases and J by 3 bases, with 13 bases between the two germline ends. CDR1 SQVTM and CDR2 ANQGSEA come from the germline V gene. This CDR3 comprises 13 residues. The CDR3 coding sequence is TGCAGCGTTCCGGGCCCGGGTAAAGAGACCCAGTACTTC. This codes for CSVPGPGKETQYF.

The chain employs TRBV4-2 and TRBJ1-4, with D hard to call. The CDR3 loop spans 17 amino acids. Trimming took off 0 bases at V and 3 bases at J, with 14 bases between the two ends. CDR1 LGHNA and CDR2 YNFKEQ come from the germline V gene. CDR3 sequence reads: CASSQDDDLQANEKLFF. The CDR3 nucleotides are TGTGCCAGCAGCCAAGATGATGATCTGCAAGCTAATGAAAAACTGTTTTTT.

The CDR3 bases are TGTGCCAGCAGCACCTCTCCGGGACAGAGTTACGAGCAGTACTTC. It yields the protein CASSTSPGQSYEQYF. This chain uses TRBV9 with TRBJ2-7; TRBD1 agrees at 7 bases. The trim removed 4 bases at V and 4 bases at J, leaving 11 bases unmatched. The CDR3 consists of 15 residues. The V gene's germline CDR1 is SGDLS and CDR2 YYNGEE.

In DNA, the CDR3 is TGTGCCAGCAGCCCCTCCCTTCTCGAGACCCAGTACTTC. Amino acid sequence: CASSPSLLETQYF. This chain links TRBV11-2 with TRBJ2-5; D is undetermined. The CDR3 runs 13 residues. Germline V gives CDR1 SGHAT, CDR2 FQNNGV. Trimming pared 5 bases from V and 5 bases from J, leaving 12 bases between.

The CDR3, as DNA: TGTGCCAGCAGTTCTTGGACAGGGCTGGGGAACACTGAAGCTTTCTTT. Protein product: CASSSWTGLGNTEAFF. The J gene is TRBJ1-1, the V gene TRBV6-5, with 8 bases aligning to TRBD1. Per germline, CDR1 MNHEY and CDR2 SVGAGI. The CDR3 loop spans 16 amino acids. The V and J ends lost 4 bases and 1 base, in that order; junction bases with no gene match: 8.

The CDR3 spells CASSYLARENEKLFF. DNA for the CDR3: TGTGCCAGCAGTTACTTGGCCAGGGAGAATGAAAAACTGTTTTTT. This chain joins TRBV6-6 and TRBJ1-4; TRBD1 is a possible D gene (5 bases). From germline, CDR1 is MNHNY and CDR2 SVGAGI (reference sequence). The CDR3 is made up of 15 amino acids. V lost 1 base and J lost 5, with 11 bases in between.

The chain carries TRBV18 and TRBJ1-1; D perhaps matches TRBD1 (5 bases). CDR3 size: 14 residues. CDR1 and CDR2 from the germline V gene are KGHSH and LQKENI. Trimming pared 6 bases from V and 1 base from J, leaving 12 bases between. CDR3 coding DNA: TGTGCCAGCTCTTTGAGGGGCCAGAACACTGAAGCTTTCTTT. Protein sequence: CASSLRGQNTEAFF.

CDR3 nucleotides: TGTGCCAGTAGTCTGACCCGGTCAGGGACTGAAGCTTTCTTT. Translation: CASSLTRSGTEAFF. V and J are TRBV19 and TRBJ1-1, with a weak D call TRBD1 (5 bases). This CDR3 is built from 14 residues. The germline V gene encodes CDR1 LNHDA and CDR2 SQIVND (reference sequence). Trimming shortened V by 5 bases and J by 5 bases, and 15 bases separated the two germline ends.

The table lists this clone with many counts. V and J are TRBV2 and TRBJ1-1; TRBD1 might be the D (5 bases). Trimming left V 4 bases short and J 5 bases short, with 14 bases between. CDR1 is SNHLY, CDR2 FYNNEI, per germline. CDR3 length: 14 amino acids. The chain's CDR3 is CASSVSGFVTEAFF. Written as DNA, the CDR3 is TGTGCCAGCAGTGTCTCAGGGTTTGTGACTGAAGCTTTCTTT.

To note about this clone: One end of the junction varies from germline; a read error may be responsible. The chain combines TRBV2 with TRBJ1-5; possible D gene TRBD1, 5 bases. Looked up from germline, CDR1 is SNHLY and CDR2 is FYNNEI. The CDR3 is 15 residues long. In DNA, the CDR3 is TGTGCCAGCAGGGAAGGGGCGCGGGGCAATCAGCCCCAGCATTTT. Its protein is CASREGARGNQPQHF.

The rearrangement uses TRBV19 and TRBJ2-5, with TRBD2 matching 9 bases. Germline CDR1 and CDR2: LNHDA and SQIVND (reference sequence). Unmatched junction bases numbered 5, after V lost 4 bases and J lost 5 bases. CDR3 length: 14 residues. In DNA form, the CDR3 reads TGTGCCAGTAGTACCGCTGCGGGGGGGGAGACCCAGTACTTC. As protein: CASSTAAGGETQYF.

The rearrangement links TRBV6-1 to TRBJ2-7, with D possibly being TRBD2 (6 bases). The germline V and J ends were trimmed by 7 bases and 2 bases, with 18 bases remaining between them. The CDR3 loop spans 15 amino acids. The germline V gene encodes CDR1 MNHNS and CDR2 SASEGT. The CDR3 protein is CASTIAAGGAYEQYF. The CDR3, as DNA: TGTGCCAGCACCATCGCTGCCGGGGGTGCCTACGAGCAGTACTTC.

This clone has just one count. The chain couples TRBV6-4 to TRBJ2-3, with D possibly TRBD1 on 6 matching bases. The germline V gene encodes CDR1 MRHNA and CDR2 SNTAGT. The CDR3 covers 17 residues. V lost 3 bases, J lost 2 bases, and 18 bases lay in between. CDR3 bases: TGTGCCAGCAGTGAACCCGGACAGCCTCTACTCACAGATACGCAGTATTTT. Amino acid sequence: CASSEPGQPLLTDTQYF.

The chain has TRBV10-2 and TRBJ2-1; 10 positions agree with TRBD1. Germline V gives CDR1 WSHSY, CDR2 SAAADI. This CDR3 contains 14 residues. V gave up 6 bases and J gave up 12 bases; unmatched junction bases: 11. The CDR3 coding sequence is TGCGCCAGCAGCTCGAGACAGGGGGCAGGCGGGCAGTTCTTC. Protein: CASSSRQGAGGQFF.

V gene TRBV30 combines with J gene TRBJ1-1; 7 bases agree with TRBD1. CDR1 and CDR2 from the germline V gene are GTSNPN and SVGIG (reference sequence). This CDR3 has 13 amino acids. Trimming removed 3 bases from V and 1 base from J; junction bases left unmatched: 2. Written as DNA, the CDR3 is TGTGCCTGGAGGAGGGGGCCGAACACTGAAGCTTTCTTT. Protein product: CAWRRGPNTEAFF.

V is TRBV27 and J is TRBJ1-5, with D possibly matching TRBD1 (5 bases). V lost 2 bases to trimming and J lost 2 bases, with 13 bases between them. The CDR3 is made up of 16 amino acids. CDR1 and CDR2 (germline): MNHEY, SMNVEV (reference sequence). Here the CDR3 DNA reads TGTGCCAGCAGTTTAGACTTTATGGGGGGCAATCAGCCCCAGCATTTT. Translated, it gives CASSLDFMGGNQPQHF.

The rearrangement links TRBV25-1 to TRBJ2-2, with 7 bases identical to TRBD1. This CDR3 spans 14 amino acids. Germline V gives CDR1 MGHDK, CDR2 SYGVNS. V lost 8 bases, J lost 1 base, and 4 bases stayed unmatched. The CDR3: CASRGTENTGELFF. DNA of the CDR3: TGTGCCAGCCGAGGGACAGAGAACACCGGGGAGCTGTTTTTT.

This chain joins TRBV7-9 and TRBJ2-1; possible D gene TRBD2, 5 bases. V lost 4 bases and J lost 5, with 15 bases in between. Germline CDR1 SEHNR, CDR2 FQNEAQ (reference sequence). CDR3 length: 15 residues. CDR3 bases: TGTGCCAGCAGCTCCAAGGGTTGGCGGGACAATGAGCAGTTCTTC. Its protein product is CASSSKGWRDNEQFF.